These T cell receptor beta chains were read from a single sample in a study of T cell responses to AZD1222 COVID-19 vaccine. Measured with immunoSEQ multiplex PCR; TCRdb has only the in-frame clones, and not every one. Of about 120,000 clones in the sample, 80% to 90% are singletons; the top ten hold under 3.5%. This sample comprised peripheral blood, obtained on day 0 of AZD1222 vaccination. These receptors were taken from an adult in good health. CDR3s include the opening cysteine and the closing phenylalanine or tryptophan. D genes are given only for firm matches. Not all rows give a size; the values are once, few, many and, for expanded clones, a class.

j_call v_call d_call cdr3_length clone_size cdr3_nt cdr3_aa
TRBJ1-2 TRBV5-4 - 14 - TGTGCCAGCGGTGCCAGGAAGCCCCCCTATGGCTACACCTTC CASGARKPPYGYTF
TRBJ1-4 TRBV5-6 TRBD1 13 - TGTGCCAGCAGCTTGTACAGGGGTGAAAAACTGTTTTTT CASSLYRGEKLFF
TRBJ1-2 TRBV6-2/TRBV6-3 - 18 - TGTGCCAGCAGTTACTCGATCGAGGGCCTACAATATGGCTATGGCTACACCTTC CASSYSIEGLQYGYGYTF
TRBJ1-3 TRBV11-2 - 17 - TGTGCCAGCAGCTTAGAGCGCAGAAGCTTCTCTGGAAACACCATATATTTT CASSLERRSFSGNTIYF
TRBJ2-3 TRBV28 - 14 once TGTGCCAGCACCCCTCTGGATGTTAAGGATACGCAGTATTTT CASTPLDVKDTQYF
TRBJ2-1 TRBV9 TRBD2 16 - TGTGCCAGCAGCCTCAATCGAGCTAGCGGTAACAATGAGCAGTTCTTC CASSLNRASGNNEQFF
TRBJ2-7 TRBV19 - 14 - TGTGCCAGTAGAAGGCAGGGCCCTTCCTACGAGCAGTACTTC CASRRQGPSYEQYF
TRBJ2-7 TRBV3-1/TRBV3-2 - 13 - TGTGCCAGCAGCCAAGGAGGGGTGGGGAGGCGGTACTTC CASSQGGVGRRYF
TRBJ1-6 TRBV7-2 - 15 - TGTGCCAGCAGCTTAGGGTCCCGGGATAATTCACCCCTCCACTTT CASSLGSRDNSPLHF
TRBJ2-7 TRBV13 TRBD2 14 - TGTGCCAGCAGCCCAGGACTAGCCCACTACGAGCAGTACTTC CASSPGLAHYEQYF
TRBJ1-2 TRBV28 - 15 once TGTGCCAGCACCCTCGGCGTGCCGGGGGCCTACGGCTACACCTTC CASTLGVPGAYGYTF
TRBJ1-5 TRBV6-1 - 13 - TGTGCCAGCAGTGAAGGGGGCTATCAGCCCCAGCATTTT CASSEGGYQPQHF
TRBJ1-2 TRBV2 - 15 - TGTGCCAGCAGTGAAGGGGGTGGGGCGGCCGATGGCTACACCTTC CASSEGGGAADGYTF
TRBJ2-1 TRBV5-1 TRBD2 17 - TGCGCCAGCAGCTTGGGACCCGGGACTAGCGGGTACAATGAGCAGTTCTTC CASSLGPGTSGYNEQFF
TRBJ1-3 TRBV28 TRBD1 16 - TGTGCCAGCAGTTTACTGGGACAGGGGGCTGGAAACACCATATATTTT CASSLLGQGAGNTIYF
TRBJ1-2 TRBV6-2/TRBV6-3 - 13 - TGTGCCAGCAGTTCCCAGCCAGCCGATGGCTACACCTTC CASSSQPADGYTF
TRBJ1-1 TRBV11-2 - 14 - TGTGCCAGCAGCCCACTACAGGGTACGCCTGAAGCTTTCTTT CASSPLQGTPEAFF
TRBJ1-5 TRBV7-8 - 12 - TGTGCCAGCGGGGGGCACGGGCAGCCCCAGCATTTT CASGGHGQPQHF
TRBJ2-1 TRBV12-3/TRBV12-4 - 13 few TGTGCCAGCAACAGCGGACGGAACAATGAGCAGTTCTTC CASNSGRNNEQFF
TRBJ1-3 TRBV10-3 - 15 - TGTGCCATCAGAGACACAGATCACTCTGGAAACACCATATATTTT CAIRDTDHSGNTIYF
TRBJ1-2 TRBV19 - 15 - TGTGCCAGTAGTATAGATTCCGGGAAAGGCTATGGCTACACCTTC CASSIDSGKGYGYTF
TRBJ1-2 TRBV29-1 - 14 - TGCAGCGTTATTAGTGGAGGAATGGAGTATGGCTACACCTTC CSVISGGMEYGYTF
TRBJ2-2 TRBV9 - 14 - TGTGCCAGCAGCGTAGTTTGGGGATCCGGGGAGCTGTTTTTT CASSVVWGSGELFF
TRBJ1-1 TRBV6-5 - 12 - TGTGCCAGCAGGTGGGGGGGCACTGAAGCTTTCTTT CASRWGGTEAFF
TRBJ1-1 TRBV4-1 - 15 - TGCGCCAGCAGCCAAGAGGCGGGATTGAACACTGAAGCTTTCTTT CASSQEAGLNTEAFF
TRBJ2-1 TRBV15 TRBD2 15 - TGTGCCACCAGCCCTGGGCTAGCGGGAGTTAGGGAGCAGTTCTTC CATSPGLAGVREQFF
TRBJ1-4 TRBV10-2 - 13 - TGCGCCAGCAGTGGGGGGACCGGTGAAAAACTGTTTTTT CASSGGTGEKLFF
TRBJ1-5 TRBV11-2 TRBD1 15 - TGTGCCAGCAGCTTAGGACAGGGGAACAATCAGCCCCAGCATTTT CASSLGQGNNQPQHF
TRBJ1-6 TRBV5-8 - 14 - TGTGCCAGCAGCTTGAGGGGGACCGGGTCACCCCTCCACTTT CASSLRGTGSPLHF
TRBJ2-3 TRBV6-1 TRBD1 15 - TGTGCCAGCAGTGAGGGACAGGGCTACACAGATACGCAGTATTTT CASSEGQGYTDTQYF
TRBJ1-3 TRBV28 - 18 - TGTGCCAGCAGTCCCCTAGGCGGGGCCGAGTCCCGGTGGAACACCATATATTTT CASSPLGGAESRWNTIYF
TRBJ1-1 TRBV5-4 - 14 - TGTGCCAGCAGCCCCCTTGACGGGAACACTGAAGCTTTCTTT CASSPLDGNTEAFF
TRBJ2-1 TRBV27 - 14 once TGTGCCAGCAGTTTCGGCGTCTCCTACAATGAGCAGTTCTTC CASSFGVSYNEQFF
TRBJ2-1 TRBV30 - 15 - TGTGCCTTGAAGACTCCCGGGATCCACTACAATGAGCAGTTCTTC CALKTPGIHYNEQFF
TRBJ2-7 TRBV6-5 - 15 few TGTGCCAGCAGTTATGGGGTGGACTCGTCCTACGAGCAGTACTTC CASSYGVDSSYEQYF
TRBJ2-1 TRBV3-1/TRBV3-2 TRBD2 17 - TGTGCCAGCAGCCCTCCACGCGTAGCGGGGGTTTACAATGAGCAGTTCTTC CASSPPRVAGVYNEQFF
TRBJ2-7 TRBV28 TRBD2 17 - TGTGCCAGCAGTTGTCCCCCCGAGCGGGAGAGTACCTACGAGCAGTACTTC CASSCPPERESTYEQYF
TRBJ2-3 TRBV6-6 TRBD2 16 - TGTGCCAGCAGTTACGGACTAGCGGGAGTCGGAGATACGCAGTATTTT CASSYGLAGVGDTQYF
TRBJ1-3 TRBV2 - 16 - TGTGCCAGCAGTGAATGGGGGGCGACTAATGGAAACACCATATATTTT CASSEWGATNGNTIYF
TRBJ2-5 TRBV3-1/TRBV3-2 - 14 - TGTGCCAGCAGCCTCTTGGGTTCCCAAGAGACCCAGTACTTC CASSLLGSQETQYF
TRBJ2-1 TRBV15 - 13 - TGTGCCACCAGCAGAGATCGAGTCAATGAGCAGTTCTTC CATSRDRVNEQFF
TRBJ1-1 TRBV7-9 - 13 - TGTGCCAGCAGCTTGTTAAGGGAGACTGAAGCTTTCTTT CASSLLRETEAFF
TRBJ2-7 TRBV5-5 TRBD1 15 - TGTGCCAGCAGCCATCCGGGACAGGGGCGCTACGAGCAGTACTTC CASSHPGQGRYEQYF
TRBJ1-1 TRBV7-9 - 12 - TGTGCCAGCAGGGACCTAGGGGCTGAAGCTTTCTTT CASRDLGAEAFF
TRBJ1-6 TRBV28 - 13 once TGTGCCAGCAGTCAAAGGTCGAATTCACCCCTCCACTTT CASSQRSNSPLHF
TRBJ1-5 TRBV6-6 TRBD1 16 once TGTGCCAGCAGTTCCACCACAGGGGGCATAGGGCAGCCCCAGCATTTT CASSSTTGGIGQPQHF
TRBJ1-1 TRBV4-3 - 15 - TGCGCCAGCAGCCAAGATCAACGCCGGATGACTGAAGCTTTCTTT CASSQDQRRMTEAFF
TRBJ2-7 TRBV24-1 TRBD2 15 - TGTGCCACCAGTGATGCCAGCGGGATCCCCTACGAGCAGTACTTC CATSDASGIPYEQYF